Each of the 5 T cell receptor beta chains below was sequenced from the same sample in a study of T cell responses to AZD1222 COVID-19 vaccine. This table comes from immunoSEQ multiplex PCR, and its TCRdb copy is limited to in-frame clones, with some not included. This sample has 120,000 or so clones; roughly 88% occur once, and the top ten carry 4% to 5.5%. The starting material was peripheral blood, obtained on day 0 of AZD1222 vaccination. These TCRs come from an adult in good health.

V and J are TRBV13 and TRBJ2-7; D possibly uses TRBD1 or TRBD2 (5 bases each). The V and J ends lost 5 bases and 0 bases respectively, with 11 bases between them. The CDR3 loop spans 14 amino acids. The germline V gene has CDR1 PRHDT and CDR2 FYEKMQ (reference sequence). The CDR3 bases are TGTGCCAGCAGCAAGGGGACGACCTCCTACGAGCAGTACTTC. Protein product: CASSKGTTSYEQYF.

On this clone: This specimen includes other DNA sequences encoding the same CDR3. The chain carries TRBV7-9 and TRBJ2-7; unclear D gene. V lost 2 bases and J lost 4, with 6 bases in between. The germline gives CDR1 SEHNR, CDR2 FQNEAQ (reference sequence). CDR3 length: 12 residues. In DNA form, the CDR3 reads TGTGCCAGCAGCTTAAACAGTTACGAGCAGTACTTC. Protein sequence: CASSLNSYEQYF. The variable domain in full, completed from reference TRBV7-9 and TRBJ2-7, reads DTGVSQNPRHKITKRGQNVTFRCDPISEHNRLYWYRQTLGQGPEFLTYFQNEAQLEKSRLLSDRFSAERPKGSFSTLEIQRTEQGDSAMYLCASSLNSYEQYFGPGTRLTVT.

V is TRBV7-3 and J is TRBJ2-7; the match to TRBD2 covers 12 bases. V dropped 4 bases and J dropped 6; count of bases not matched to a gene: 7. The CDR3 has 15 amino acids. Germline V gives CDR1 SGHTA, CDR2 FQGTGA. CDR3 DNA sequence: TGTGCCAGCAGCTCCGGACTAGCGGGGATGGGCGAGCAGTACTTC. This translates into CASSSGLAGMGEQYF.

Concerning this clone: Different DNA sequences within this sample yield the same CDR3. The chain recombines TRBV19 with TRBJ2-5, with TRBD2 matching over 11 bases. CDR3 size: 15 residues. J gave up 5 bases and V 4 bases, and 6 bases lay outside the gene matches. In germline, CDR1 is LNHDA, CDR2 SQIVND (reference sequence). CDR3 in DNA: TGTGCCAGTAGTACAACTAGCGGGGGTCGGGAGACCCAGTACTTC. Its protein is CASSTTSGGRETQYF.

In DNA, the CDR3 is TGTGCCAGCAGCCAAGAACCCAGCTACCTGGCTGGGACCCAGTACTTC. This encodes CASSQEPSYLAGTQYF. The J gene is TRBJ2-5, the V gene TRBV4-2; D gene ambiguous. The V and J ends lost 0 bases and 7 bases respectively, with 18 bases between them. The CDR3 contains 16 residues. Germline CDR1 and CDR2: LGHNA and YNFKEQ.